The 30 T cell receptor beta chains presented below share a single source sample, sequenced in a study of early T cells in non-severe SARS-CoV-2 infection. TCRdb recomputed calls from the 5' RACE reads with MiXCR, one row per CDR3 protein. Of approximately 37,000 distinct CDR3 sequences in the sample, about 5.3% were seen once. The source was whole blood, collected at baseline. These TCRs come from an adult who was a healthcare worker with PCR-confirmed SARS-CoV-2 infection or an uninfected control (not recorded which).

This rearrangement joins TRBV7-8 to TRBJ2-2; D not certain. From germline, CDR1 is SGHVS and CDR2 FQNEAQ. Trimming took off 7 bases at V and 8 bases at J, with 8 bases between the two ends. The CDR3 loop spans 11 amino acids. CDR3 DNA: TGTGCCAGCACCCAAGGGGGGGAGCTGTTTTTT. Encoded protein: CASTQGGELFF.

This clonotype occurred many times. The genes are TRBV5-1 and TRBJ2-7; D unresolved. CDR1 is SGHRS and CDR2 is YFSETQ in the germline V gene. The CDR3 totals 15 residues. V was shortened by 0 bases and J by 2 bases, with 12 bases between the two germline ends. CDR3 coding DNA: TGCGCCAGCAGCTTGGAAGGAGTCGTAACCTACGAGCAGTACTTC. Translation gives CASSLEGVVTYEQYF.

The genes are TRBV10-3 and TRBJ2-2; 10 positions agree with TRBD2. CDR3 length equals 15 residues. The V and J ends lost 3 bases and 4 bases, in that order; junction bases with no gene match: 2. Germline CDR1 is ENHRY and CDR2 is SYGVKD. The CDR3: CAISDGTSATGELFF. The CDR3 DNA follows: TGTGCCATCAGTGACGGGACTAGCGCCACCGGGGAGCTGTTTTTT.

This clonotype has ten or more counts. V is TRBV7-6 and J is TRBJ2-7, with 7 bases aligning to TRBD2. This CDR3 contains 12 residues. CDR1 SGHVS and CDR2 FNYEAQ come from the germline V gene. With 5 bases clipped from V and 3 bases from J, the junction kept 1 base outside the gene matches. In nucleotides, the CDR3 is TGTGCCAGCAGCCGGACTAGCTACGAGCAGTACTTC. Translated: CASSRTSYEQYF.

This clonotype showed up many times. The chain couples TRBV5-1 to TRBJ1-2, with D unresolved. The CDR3 has 15 residues. CDR1 and CDR2 from the germline V gene are SGHRS and YFSETQ. Trimming removed 0 bases from V and 0 bases from J, with 9 bases in between. The CDR3 coding sequence is TGCGCCAGCAGCTTGGATGGCAGGACTAACTATGGCTACACCTTC. Translating gives CASSLDGRTNYGYTF. The full variable domain, completed using reference TRBV5-1 and TRBJ1-2, is KAGVTQTPRYLIKTRGQQVTLSCSPISGHRSVSWYQQTPGQGLQFLFEYFSETQRNKGNFPGRFSGRQFSNSRSEMNVSTLELGDSALYLCASSLDGRTNYGYTFGSGTRLTVV.

This clonotype has ten or more counts. This chain uses TRBV29-1 with TRBJ1-2; D remains ambiguous. The CDR3 covers 12 residues. Germline CDR1 SQVTM, CDR2 ANQGSEA. Deletions cut 7 bases from V and 7 bases from J, with 16 bases between. The CDR3 is CSAGRALGGYTF. The CDR3 DNA reads as TGCAGCGCCGGTAGAGCTCTTGGTGGCTACACCTTC.

This clonotype turned up a few times. The genes are TRBV7-8 and TRBJ1-5; D gene uncertain. The CDR3 is 12 amino acids. V was pared by 5 bases and J by 8 bases, with 10 bases between. In germline, CDR1 is SGHVS, CDR2 FQNEAQ. CDR3: CASSRVREPQHF. DNA for the CDR3: TGTGCCAGCAGCAGAGTTCGGGAGCCCCAGCATTTT.

The genes are TRBV11-2 and TRBJ2-3, with 7 bases aligning to TRBD2. With V trimmed by 5 bases and J by 10 bases, 15 bases remained unmatched. CDR3 length: 15 residues. Germline V gene lookup returns CDR1 SGHAT and CDR2 FQNNGV. The CDR3 reads CASSLRTSNNWSQYF. CDR3 bases: TGTGCCAGCAGCCTACGGACTAGTAATAATTGGTCGCAGTATTTT.

The table lists this clonotype with many counts. The CDR3 here is CASSQDTGRLSYNEQFF. The CDR3 DNA reads TGTGCCAGCAGCCAAGATACGGGACGACTCTCCTACAATGAGCAGTTCTTC. V is TRBV4-2 and J is TRBJ2-1; D may match TRBD1 or TRBD2 (5 bases each). Deletions cut 0 bases from V and 0 bases from J, with 12 bases between. The CDR3 runs to 17 residues. CDR1 is LGHNA and CDR2 is YNFKEQ in the germline V gene.

This clonotype was seen repeatedly, ten times or more. This chain uses TRBV20-1 with TRBJ2-1; D unresolved. This CDR3 region has 13 residues. Germline CDR1 reads DFQATT; CDR2 reads SNEGSKA (reference sequence). Trimming left V 8 bases short and J 3 bases short, with 14 bases between. CDR3 sequence reads: CSTRGKVYNEQFF. CDR3 DNA: TGCAGTACCCGCGGCAAGGTCTACAATGAGCAGTTCTTC.

There are many counts of this clonotype. This sequence joins TRBV6-6 and TRBJ2-5; TRBD2 might be the D (6 bases). In germline, CDR1 is MNHNY, CDR2 SVGAGI (reference sequence). Trimming took 6 bases from V and 6 from J, leaving 20 bases between them. The CDR3 is made up of 15 amino acids. The CDR3 sequence: CASSRSGTVQKTQYF. CDR3 nucleotides: TGTGCCAGCAGCCGATCCGGGACTGTCCAGAAGACCCAGTACTTC.

This clonotype was seen more than once but under ten times. This chain uses TRBV7-8 with TRBJ2-5; TRBD2 matches at 8 bases. This CDR3 has 13 amino acids. Germline V gene data show CDR1 as SGHVS and CDR2 as FQNEAQ. Trimming cost V 6 bases and J 3 bases; bases outside gene matches: 3. The CDR3: CASRRAGEETQYF. CDR3 nucleotide sequence: TGTGCCAGCAGGAGAGCGGGGGAAGAGACCCAGTACTTC.

Only a few counts were recorded for this clonotype. This chain joins TRBV7-2 and TRBJ2-1; 12 nucleotides align to TRBD2. V trimming: 5 bases; J trimming: 5 bases; junction bases outside the gene matches: 10. In germline, CDR1 is SGHTA, CDR2 FQGNSA. The CDR3 sequence is 17 residues long. The CDR3 DNA reads as TGTGCCAGCAGCCTCATACCGACTAGCGGGAGACACAATGAGCAGTTCTTC. As protein: CASSLIPTSGRHNEQFF.

This clonotype was observed many times. The chain has TRBV21-1 and TRBJ2-7; TRBD1, the table's D call, was not compared with the DNA. TRBV21-1 is marked as a pseudogene. The CDR3 is 15 amino acids. CDR3 protein: CASSNGQGISYEQYV. The CDR3 nucleotides read TGTGCCAGCAGCAATGGACAGGGGATCTCCTACGAGCAGTACGTC.

This clonotype was seen only a few times. A much larger clone sits a single nucleotide away, making a read error possible. The chain carries TRBV19 and TRBJ2-7; 14 bases agree with TRBD2. V lost 3 bases and J lost 6; bases outside the gene matches: 4. Germline V lookup: CDR1 LNHDA, CDR2 SQIVND (reference sequence). The CDR3 is made up of 15 amino acids. This CDR3 reads CASSIGLAGGLEQYF. CDR3 DNA: TGTGCCAGTAGTATCGGACTAGCGGGAGGCCTCGAGCAGTACTTC.

This clonotype was observed at least ten times. The chain carries TRBV11-3 and TRBJ2-1, with 9 bases aligning to TRBD2. V lost 3 bases to trimming and J lost 8 bases; unmatched junction nucleotides: 5. The V gene's germline CDR1 is SGHNT and CDR2 YENEEA. CDR3 length equals 14 residues. The CDR3 is CASSLGLAPHEQFF. CDR3 nucleotides: TGTGCCAGCAGCTTGGGACTAGCTCCCCATGAGCAGTTCTTC.

V and J are TRBV12-3 or TRBV12-4 and TRBJ2-1; a weak D match, TRBD2 (6 bases). The germline V and J ends were trimmed by 7 bases and 6 bases, with 19 bases remaining between them. The length of the CDR3 is 15 residues. CDR3 coding DNA: TGTGCCAGCAATCTAGGCGGGACTGGATCCAATGAGCAGTTCTTC. As protein: CASNLGGTGSNEQFF.

This clonotype showed up many times. Mismatch with germline at one junction end may stem from a read error. V is TRBV5-1 and J is TRBJ2-2, with D maybe TRBD2 (6 bases). CDR1 SGHRS and CDR2 YFSETQ come from the germline V gene. The CDR3 runs to 16 residues. CDR3 region: CASRLGRRTNTGELFF. CDR3 DNA: TGCGCCAGCAGGTTGGGGAGGCGGACCAACACCGGGGAGCTGTTTTTT.

This clonotype has ten or more counts. DNA for the CDR3: TGTGCCAGCAGCTTTAGGGACTTAACCGATACGCAGTATTTT. This codes for CASSFRDLTDTQYF. The chain recombines TRBV7-2 with TRBJ2-3; perhaps TRBD2 as D (6 bases). The CDR3 covers 14 residues. Germline CDR1 SGHTA, CDR2 FQGNSA. The ends were cut back, 3 bases at V and 6 bases at J, with 13 bases in the middle.

This sequence joins TRBV5-4 and TRBJ2-3; 12 bases align to TRBD2. The CDR3 contains 17 residues. From germline, CDR1 is SGHNT and CDR2 YYREEE (reference sequence). V lost 2 bases and J lost 5; bases outside the gene matches: 9. Here the CDR3 DNA reads TGTGCCAGCAGCTTTGTTGAACTAGCGGGAGGAGGAGATACGCAGTATTTT. Translation gives CASSFVELAGGGDTQYF.

This clonotype was seen at least ten times. The rearrangement joins TRBV12-3 or TRBV12-4 to TRBJ2-1; no clear D. The CDR3 contains 11 residues. The germline V and J ends were trimmed by 7 bases and 3 bases, with 4 bases remaining between them. CDR3 protein: CASTVYNEQFF. The CDR3 DNA reads TGTGCCAGCACCGTCTACAATGAGCAGTTCTTC.

This clonotype was recorded many times. The chain joins TRBV20-1 to TRBJ1-2; D gene ambiguous. Germline loops: CDR1 DFQATT, CDR2 SNEGSKA (reference sequence). The length of the CDR3 is 15 residues. Between the trimmed V and J ends, which lost 1 base and 0 bases, there was a span of 12 bases. The CDR3 loop is CSARVSVLANYGYTF. As DNA, the CDR3 is TGCAGTGCTAGAGTCTCAGTCCTAGCTAACTATGGCTACACCTTC.

This clonotype appeared many times. The gene calls are TRBV6-2 or TRBV6-3 and TRBJ2-7; no clear D. Trimming pared 5 bases from V and 2 bases from J, leaving 13 bases between. Germline V CDR1 and CDR2: MNHEY, SVGEGT. CDR3 length: 14 amino acids. The CDR3 spells CASSGLATTYEQYV. CDR3 bases: TGTGCCAGCAGTGGTTTGGCCACTACCTACGAGCAGTACGTC.

This clonotype was seen at least ten times. The chain joins TRBV20-1 to TRBJ2-5; D gene ambiguous. CDR3 length equals 12 residues. Germline CDR1 reads DFQATT; CDR2 reads SNEGSKA (reference sequence). V lost 6 bases and J 3 bases, leaving 11 bases between the germline ends. CDR3 nucleotides: TGCAGTGCGGTAGAAAGGGAAGAGACCCAGTACTTC. As protein: CSAVEREETQYF.

This clonotype was detected ten times or more. J is TRBJ2-1 and V is TRBV27; no clear D. From germline, CDR1 is MNHEY and CDR2 SMNVEV (reference sequence). The CDR3 consists of 16 residues. Trimming left V 5 bases short and J 10 bases short, with 24 bases between. The CDR3 nucleotides read TGTGCCAGCAGTCCTCTAGAAGGTGCTGGGGTGGTGGAGCAGTTCTTC. It codes for CASSPLEGAGVVEQFF.

This clonotype was seen only a few times. This rearrangement joins TRBV6-1 to TRBJ2-3; D possibly uses TRBD1 or TRBD2 (6 bases each). The ends were cut back, 6 bases at V and 0 bases at J, with 16 bases in the middle. The CDR3 length is 16 residues. Germline V CDR1 and CDR2: MNHNS, SASEGT. The CDR3 loop reads CASSRGHQTSTDTQYF. In nucleotides, the CDR3 is TGTGCCAGCAGCCGGGGGCATCAAACTAGCACAGATACGCAGTATTTT.

This clonotype was seen many times. V usage is TRBV19 and J usage is TRBJ2-2; 9 bases fit TRBD1. The CDR3 length is 16 residues. The J segment lost 2 bases and the V segment lost 7 bases, leaving 8 bases of the junction unmatched. The germline CDR1 and CDR2 sequences are LNHDA and SQIVND (reference sequence). The CDR3 nucleotides read TGTGCCAGTACCCTAAAGACAGGGGGAAACACCGGGGAGCTGTTTTTT. This sequence encodes CASTLKTGGNTGELFF.

This clonotype was seen ten or more times. Here the CDR3 DNA reads TGTGCCAGCTTTTCAGGGTATGAGCAGTTCTTC. This sequence encodes CASFSGYEQFF. V gene TRBV5-4 combines with J gene TRBJ2-1; TRBD1 is a possible D gene (5 bases). The CDR3 totals 11 residues. Germline loops: CDR1 SGHNT, CDR2 YYREEE (reference sequence). V was shortened by 7 bases and J by 8 bases, with 10 bases between the two germline ends. The variable domain in full, completed from reference TRBV5-4 and TRBJ2-1, reads ETGVTQSPTHLIKTRGQQVTLRCSSQSGHNTVSWYQQALGQGPQFIFQYYREEENGRGNFPPRFSGLQFPNYSSELNVNALELDDSALYLCASFSGYEQFFGPGTRLTVL.

The V and J genes are TRBV5-6 and TRBJ2-3; D is unclear. There are 13 residues in the CDR3. V lost 0 bases to trimming and J lost 3 bases, with 5 bases between them. CDR1 is SGHDT and CDR2 is YYEEEE in the germline V gene. CDR3 loop: CASSLEQTDTQYF. The DNA of the CDR3 is TGTGCCAGCAGCTTGGAACAAACAGATACGCAGTATTTT.

The sample holds many counts of this clonotype. V gene TRBV7-9 combines with J gene TRBJ1-3; 10 bases are shared with TRBD1. From germline, CDR1 is SEHNR and CDR2 FQNEAQ (reference sequence). Trimming at V came to 5 bases and at J to 2 bases, leaving 3 bases not matched to a gene. CDR3 size: 15 residues. This CDR3 reads CASSRQGAAGNTIYF. CDR3 sequence (DNA): TGTGCCAGCAGCCGACAGGGGGCGGCTGGAAACACCATATATTTT. Filled out from reference TRBV7-9 and TRBJ1-3, the complete variable domain reads DTGVSQNPRHKITKRGQNVTFRCDPISEHNRLYWYRQTLGQGPEFLTYFQNEAQLEKSRLLSDRFSAERPKGSFSTLEIQRTEQGDSAMYLCASSRQGAAGNTIYFGEGSWLTVV.